Listed here are 22 T cell receptor beta chains from one sample, sequenced in a study of blood T cell repertoires in COVID-19. Libraries were prepared by immunoSEQ multiplex PCR; TCRdb keeps only in-frame clonotypes and omits some of them. The sample has approximately 200,000 clones; roughly 80% are singletons. The source material was peripheral blood. Source of these receptors: a woman of 80 years or more with acute or convalescent COVID-19.

J is TRBJ1-5 and V is TRBV30; D unclear. V was shortened by 3 bases and J by 3 bases, with 12 bases between the two germline ends. Germline values: CDR1 GTSNPN, CDR2 SVGIG (reference sequence). This CDR3 is built from 14 residues. The CDR3 DNA sequence: TGTGCCTGGAGCTCGAGTTTATTCAATCAGCCCCAGCATTTT. As protein: CAWSSSLFNQPQHF.

The J gene is TRBJ1-1, the V gene TRBV5-4, with D tentatively TRBD1 (6 bases). Trimming pared 2 bases from V and 1 base from J, leaving 6 bases between. Germline values: CDR1 SGHNT, CDR2 YYREEE (reference sequence). The CDR3 sequence is 13 residues long. The DNA for the CDR3 is TGTGCCAGCAGCTTACAGGGGAACACTGAAGCTTTCTTT. Protein: CASSLQGNTEAFF.

Only a few counts were recorded for this clone. The gene calls are TRBV4-2 and TRBJ1-1; no definite D call. Germline-derived CDR1 and CDR2 are LGHNA and YNFKEQ. Trimming stripped 3 bases from V and 0 bases from J, with 5 bases between. The CDR3 spans 13 residues. The CDR3 sequence is CASSQELNTEAFF. CDR3 sequence (DNA): TGTGCCAGCAGCCAGGAGCTGAACACTGAAGCTTTCTTT.

The rearrangement links TRBV28 to TRBJ2-2; 8 nucleotides agree with TRBD1. J lost 1 base, V lost 5 bases, and 6 bases had no gene match. This CDR3 comprises 16 residues. Germline V gives CDR1 MDHEN, CDR2 SYDVKM. CDR3 coding DNA: TGTGCCAGCAGTCCTGCGGACAGGGTGAACACCGGGGAGCTGTTTTTT. It is translated as CASSPADRVNTGELFF.

V and J are TRBV7-2 and TRBJ2-3; D is unclear. Germline CDR1 reads SGHTA; CDR2 reads FQGNSA. The CDR3 consists of 18 residues. V lost 3 bases and J 2 bases, leaving 21 bases between the germline ends. The chain's CDR3 is CASSFQALITLSTDTQYF. CDR3 sequence (DNA): TGTGCCAGCAGCTTCCAAGCCTTGATTACTCTATCCACAGATACGCAGTATTTT. Complete variable domain (other parts from reference TRBV7-2 and TRBJ2-3): GAGVSQSPSNKVTEKGKDVELRCDPISGHTALYWYRQSLGQGLEFLIYFQGNSAPDKSGLPSDRFSAERTGGSVSTLTIQRTQQEDSAVYLCASSFQALITLSTDTQYFGPGTRLTVL.

J is TRBJ1-1 and V is TRBV4-3; D not resolved. The CDR3 runs 17 residues. V was cut by 1 base and J by 6 bases, with 21 bases left in between. Germline lookup yields CDR1 LGHNA and CDR2 YSLEER. In nucleotides, the CDR3 is TGCGCCAGCAGCCAAGCAATAGGACCCCGGCGGAGGTCTGAAGCTTTCTTT. Its translation is CASSQAIGPRRRSEAFF.

The chain recombines TRBV7-9 with TRBJ1-2, with D possibly matching TRBD1 (5 bases). V was pared by 5 bases and J by 4 bases, with 14 bases between. The CDR3 consists of 14 residues. Germline V lookup: CDR1 SEHNR, CDR2 FQNEAQ (reference sequence). CDR3 sequence: CASSADQGGYGYTF. The CDR3 nucleotides read TGTGCCAGCAGCGCGGATCAGGGCGGCTATGGCTACACCTTC.

The chain joins TRBV30 to TRBJ1-5; TRBD1 matches at 9 bases. This CDR3 spans 15 amino acids. Germline V CDR1 and CDR2: GTSNPN, SVGIG (reference sequence). V gave up 4 bases and J gave up 9 bases; unmatched junction bases: 13. DNA for the CDR3: TGTGCCTGGATGAAAACCGGGACAGGGCTTTCGCCCCAGCATTTT. Protein: CAWMKTGTGLSPQHF.

The rearrangement uses TRBV27 and TRBJ2-1; 9 nucleotides align to TRBD2. Germline V gene sequence: CDR1 MNHEY, CDR2 SMNVEV (reference sequence). The ends lost 5 bases at V and 8 bases at J; junction bases unmatched: 16. CDR3 length: 17 amino acids. CDR3 DNA sequence: TGTGCCAGCAGTGGGGGTGATAGCGGGGGCCGAGTCGATGAGCAGTTCTTC. This codes for CASSGGDSGGRVDEQFF.

V usage is TRBV28 and J usage is TRBJ1-5; D not certain. V lost 10 bases and J lost 3, with 19 bases in between. The germline V gene encodes CDR1 MDHEN and CDR2 SYDVKM. There are 15 residues in the CDR3. The DNA for the CDR3 is TGTGCCACCCGGCGGTCAGTTTCCTTCAATCAGCCCCAGCATTTT. This gives the protein CATRRSVSFNQPQHF.

This clone turned up a few times. The chain employs TRBV5-1 and TRBJ2-2; 7 nucleotides match TRBD1. The V gene's germline CDR1 is SGHRS and CDR2 YFSETQ. The CDR3 extends over 16 amino acids. The J segment lost 0 bases and the V segment lost 0 bases, leaving 2 bases of the junction unmatched. The CDR3 nucleotides read TGCGCCAGCAGCTTGGAGGGGGCCGCGAACACCGGGGAGCTGTTTTTT. Translation: CASSLEGAANTGELFF.

This clone appeared once. This rearrangement joins TRBV5-4 to TRBJ2-3; tentative D call: TRBD1 (5 bases). CDR1 is SGHNT, CDR2 YYREEE, per germline (reference sequence). V lost 5 bases, J lost 5 bases, and 9 bases lay in between. There are 12 residues in the CDR3. DNA for the CDR3: TGTGCCAGCAGTTGGGGCGGAGATACGCAGTATTTT. Protein: CASSWGGDTQYF.

This rearrangement joins TRBV7-9 to TRBJ1-2; D gene uncertain. The CDR3 totals 14 residues. The V and J ends lost 2 bases and 3 bases respectively, with 10 bases between them. Germline V gene sequence: CDR1 SEHNR, CDR2 FQNEAQ (reference sequence). The CDR3 here is CASSLSPQDYGYTF. Written as DNA, the CDR3 is TGTGCCAGCAGCTTAAGCCCCCAGGACTATGGCTACACCTTC. The variable domain in full, completed from reference TRBV7-9 and TRBJ1-2, reads DTGVSQNPRHKITKRGQNVTFRCDPISEHNRLYWYRQTLGQGPEFLTYFQNEAQLEKSRLLSDRFSAERPKGSFSTLEIQRTEQGDSAMYLCASSLSPQDYGYTFGSGTRLTVV.

This clone appeared a few times. This chain uses TRBV18 with TRBJ1-3; 7 bases are shared with TRBD1. The ends lost 4 bases at V and 0 bases at J; junction bases unmatched: 6. The length of the CDR3 is 16 residues. The germline V gene has CDR1 KGHSH and CDR2 LQKENI. CDR3 loop: CASSQPGQSSGNTIYF. The CDR3, as DNA: TGTGCCAGCTCACAACCGGGACAGAGCTCTGGAAACACCATATATTTT. Full variable domain (missing parts from reference TRBV18 and TRBJ1-3): NAGVMQNPRHLVRRRGQEARLRCSPMKGHSHVYWYRQLPEEGLKFMVYLQKENIIDESGMPKERFSAEFPKEGPSILRIQQVVRGDSAAYFCASSQPGQSSGNTIYFGEGSWLTVV.

The chain employs TRBV29-1 and TRBJ2-3; D perhaps matches TRBD2 (6 bases). The ends were cut back, 7 bases at V and 4 bases at J, with 15 bases in the middle. CDR3 size: 13 residues. CDR1 and CDR2 (germline): SQVTM, ANQGSEA. DNA for the CDR3: TGCAGCGCAAAGGGCGGAGGGCCAGATACGCAGTATTTT. Its translation: CSAKGGGPDTQYF.

The rearrangement uses TRBV5-1 and TRBJ2-5; 12 bases agree with TRBD1. The CDR3 is 15 residues long. The trim removed 3 bases at V and 5 bases at J, leaving 5 bases unmatched. The germline gives CDR1 SGHRS, CDR2 YFSETQ. CDR3 in amino acids: CASSSGTGGGETQYF. The CDR3 bases are TGCGCCAGCAGCTCGGGGACAGGGGGCGGGGAGACCCAGTACTTC.

The V gene is TRBV27, the J gene TRBJ1-6; no reliable D call. Germline CDR1 reads MNHEY; CDR2 reads SMNVEV (reference sequence). The CDR3 contains 15 residues. Trimming took off 3 bases at V and 7 bases at J, with 13 bases between the two ends. DNA for the CDR3: TGTGCCAGCAGTTTTTCTTCCCTCCCCAATTCACCCCTCCACTTT. Amino acids: CASSFSSLPNSPLHF.

The chain employs TRBV7-3 and TRBJ2-3, with 9 bases identical to TRBD1. There are 12 residues in the CDR3. Germline CDR1 and CDR2: SGHTA and FQGTGA. The V gene end was trimmed by 3 bases and the J gene end by 8 bases; junction bases not matched to a gene: 0. CDR3 DNA: TGTGCCAGCAGCTTGGACAGGGGTACGCAGTATTTT. Amino acids: CASSLDRGTQYF.

The chain links TRBV14 to TRBJ1-1; D is possibly TRBD1 (5 bases). The germline gives CDR1 SGHDN, CDR2 FVKESK. Trimming took off 7 bases at V and 5 bases at J, with 11 bases between the two ends. The CDR3 covers 12 residues. CDR3 residues: CASIGTGTEAFF. CDR3 sequence (DNA): TGTGCCAGCATAGGCACAGGTACTGAAGCTTTCTTT.

This clone was seen a few times. V and J are TRBV28 and TRBJ2-1; 9 nucleotides agree with TRBD2. J was trimmed by 3 bases and V by 8 bases; bases with no gene match: 5. The germline V gene encodes CDR1 MDHEN and CDR2 SYDVKM. CDR3 length: 14 amino acids. CDR3 sequence: CASYLAGSYNEQFF. The DNA of the CDR3 is TGTGCCAGCTACCTAGCGGGAAGCTACAATGAGCAGTTCTTC.

J is TRBJ1-2 and V is TRBV9; perhaps TRBD1 as D (5 bases). The CDR3 has 13 residues. V lost 0 bases, J lost 5 bases, and 8 bases lay in between. Germline V gene lookup returns CDR1 SGDLS and CDR2 YYNGEE. CDR3 amino acids: CASSVAGVYGYTF. DNA for the CDR3: TGTGCCAGCAGCGTAGCGGGGGTTTATGGCTACACCTTC.

This clone was observed once. The chain recombines TRBV11-3 with TRBJ2-5; TRBD1 might be the D (6 bases). Germline assignment: CDR1 SGHNT and CDR2 YENEEA. V lost 1 base and J lost 5, with 11 bases in between. The CDR3 runs to 14 residues. CDR3 amino acids: CASSLGGQGETQYF. Here the CDR3 DNA reads TGTGCCAGCAGCTTAGGGGGGCAGGGGGAGACCCAGTACTTC.